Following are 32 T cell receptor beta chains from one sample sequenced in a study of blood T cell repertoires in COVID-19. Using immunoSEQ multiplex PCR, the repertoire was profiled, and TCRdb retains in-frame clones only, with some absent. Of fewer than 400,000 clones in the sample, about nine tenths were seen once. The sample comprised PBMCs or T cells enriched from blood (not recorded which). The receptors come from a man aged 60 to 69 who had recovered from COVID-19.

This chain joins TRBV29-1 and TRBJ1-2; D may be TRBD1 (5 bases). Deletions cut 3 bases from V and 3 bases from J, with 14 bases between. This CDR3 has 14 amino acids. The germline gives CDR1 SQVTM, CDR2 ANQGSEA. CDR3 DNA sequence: TGCAGCGTTGAGCGGTCACAGGTCGACTATGGCTACACCTTC. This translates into CSVERSQVDYGYTF.

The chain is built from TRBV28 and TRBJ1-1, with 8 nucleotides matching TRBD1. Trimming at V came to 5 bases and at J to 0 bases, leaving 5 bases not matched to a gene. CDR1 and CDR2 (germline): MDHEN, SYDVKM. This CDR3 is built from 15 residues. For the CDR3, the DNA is TGTGCCAGCAGTCCACCGGGACAGGTGAACACTGAAGCTTTCTTT. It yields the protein CASSPPGQVNTEAFF.

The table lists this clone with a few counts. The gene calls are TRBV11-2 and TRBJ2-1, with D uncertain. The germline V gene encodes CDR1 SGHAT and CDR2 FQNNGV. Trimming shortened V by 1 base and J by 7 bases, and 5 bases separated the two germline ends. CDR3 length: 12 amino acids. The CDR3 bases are TGTGCCAGCAGCTTAGCTCAGAATGAGCAGTTCTTC. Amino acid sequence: CASSLAQNEQFF.

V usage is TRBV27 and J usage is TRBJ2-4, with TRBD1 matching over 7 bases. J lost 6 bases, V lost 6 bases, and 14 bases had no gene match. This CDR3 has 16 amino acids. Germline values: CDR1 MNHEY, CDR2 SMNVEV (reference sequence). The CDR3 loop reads CASSAEGTGDTNIQYF. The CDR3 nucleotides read TGTGCCAGCAGCGCCGAGGGAACAGGGGATACAAACATTCAGTACTTC.

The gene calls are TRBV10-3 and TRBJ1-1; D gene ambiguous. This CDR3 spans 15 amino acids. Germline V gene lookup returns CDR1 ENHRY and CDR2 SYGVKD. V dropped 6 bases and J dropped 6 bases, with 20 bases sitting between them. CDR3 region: CAISEKDSHGAEAFF. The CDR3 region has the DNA TGTGCCATCAGCGAAAAGGACTCCCATGGTGCTGAAGCTTTCTTT.

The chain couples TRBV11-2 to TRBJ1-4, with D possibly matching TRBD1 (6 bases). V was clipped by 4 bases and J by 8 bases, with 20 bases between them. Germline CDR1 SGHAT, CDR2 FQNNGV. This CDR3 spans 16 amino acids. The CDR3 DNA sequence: TGTGCCAGCAGCTCCCGGCCAAGGGGGGGCAGGGAAAAACTGTTTTTT. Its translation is CASSSRPRGGREKLFF.

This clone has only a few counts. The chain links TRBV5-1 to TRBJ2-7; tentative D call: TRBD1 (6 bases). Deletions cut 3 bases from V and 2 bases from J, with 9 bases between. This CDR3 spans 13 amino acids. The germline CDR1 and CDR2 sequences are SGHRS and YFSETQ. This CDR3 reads CASSSQGAYEQYF. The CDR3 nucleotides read TGCGCCAGCAGCTCACAGGGTGCCTACGAGCAGTACTTC.

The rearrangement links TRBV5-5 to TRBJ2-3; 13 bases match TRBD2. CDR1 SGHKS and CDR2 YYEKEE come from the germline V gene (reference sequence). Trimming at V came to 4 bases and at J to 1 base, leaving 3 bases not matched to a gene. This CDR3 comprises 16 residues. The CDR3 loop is CASSIGTSGGTDTQYF. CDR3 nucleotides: TGTGCCAGCAGCATCGGGACTAGCGGGGGCACAGATACGCAGTATTTT.

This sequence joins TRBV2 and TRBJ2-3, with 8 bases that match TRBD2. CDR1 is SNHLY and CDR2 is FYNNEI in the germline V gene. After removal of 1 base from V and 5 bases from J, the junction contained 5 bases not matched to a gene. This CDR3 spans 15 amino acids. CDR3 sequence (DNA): TGTGCCAGCAGTGAAGGGGCGGGAGGTGGAGATACGCAGTATTTT. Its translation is CASSEGAGGGDTQYF. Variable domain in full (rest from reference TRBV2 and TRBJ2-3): EPEVTQTPSHQVTQMGQEVILRCVPISNHLYFYWYRQILGQKVEFLVSFYNNEISEKSEIFDDQFSVERPDGSNFTLKIRSTKLEDSAMYFCASSEGAGGGDTQYFGPGTRLTVL.

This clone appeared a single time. In nucleotides, the CDR3 is TGCGCCAGCAGCCAAGACAGGTCCTTCTATAATTCACCCCTCCACTTT. It specifies CASSQDRSFYNSPLHF. The chain combines TRBV4-1 with TRBJ1-6; D not certain. The CDR3 totals 16 residues. V lost 0 bases, J lost 3 bases, and 9 bases lay in between. Per germline, CDR1 MGHRA and CDR2 YSYEKL.

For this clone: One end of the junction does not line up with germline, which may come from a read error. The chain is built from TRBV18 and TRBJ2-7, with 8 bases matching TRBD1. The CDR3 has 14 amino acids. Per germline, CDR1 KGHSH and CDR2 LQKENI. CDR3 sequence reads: CASSPAGGNYEQYF. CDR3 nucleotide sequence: TGTGCCAGTTCACCGGCAGGGGGCAACTACGAGCAGTACTTC.

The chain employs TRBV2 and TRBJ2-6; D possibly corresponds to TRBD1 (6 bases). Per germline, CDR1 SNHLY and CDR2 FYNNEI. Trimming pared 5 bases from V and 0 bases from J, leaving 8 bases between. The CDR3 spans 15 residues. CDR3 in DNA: TGTGCCAGCAGTCGACAGGTCTCTGGGGCCAACGTCCTGACTTTC. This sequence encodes CASSRQVSGANVLTF.

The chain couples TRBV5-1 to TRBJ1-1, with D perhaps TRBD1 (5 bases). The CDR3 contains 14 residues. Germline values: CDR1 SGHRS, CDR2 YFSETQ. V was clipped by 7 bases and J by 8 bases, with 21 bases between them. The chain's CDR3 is CASWGGAGPPEAFF. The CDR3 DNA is TGCGCCAGCTGGGGAGGGGCGGGACCCCCAGAAGCTTTCTTT.

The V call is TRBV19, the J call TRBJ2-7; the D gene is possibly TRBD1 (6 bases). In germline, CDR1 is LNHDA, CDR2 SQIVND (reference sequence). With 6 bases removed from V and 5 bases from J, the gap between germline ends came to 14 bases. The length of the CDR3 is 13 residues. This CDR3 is CASRTGTSHEQYF. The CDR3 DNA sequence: TGTGCCAGTAGGACCGGGACAAGCCACGAGCAGTACTTC. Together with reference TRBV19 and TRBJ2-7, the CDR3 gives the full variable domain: DGGITQSPKYLFRKEGQNVTLSCEQNLNHDAMYWYRQDPGQGLRLIYYSQIVNDFQKGDIAEGYSVSREKKESFPLTVTSAQKNPTAFYLCASRTGTSHEQYFGPGTRLTVT.

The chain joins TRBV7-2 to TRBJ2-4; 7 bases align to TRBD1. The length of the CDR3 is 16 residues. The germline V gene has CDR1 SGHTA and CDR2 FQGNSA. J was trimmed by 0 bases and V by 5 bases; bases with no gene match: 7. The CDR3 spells CASSQTGTLAKNIQYF. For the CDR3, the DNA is TGTGCCAGCAGCCAGACAGGGACACTAGCCAAAAACATTCAGTACTTC.

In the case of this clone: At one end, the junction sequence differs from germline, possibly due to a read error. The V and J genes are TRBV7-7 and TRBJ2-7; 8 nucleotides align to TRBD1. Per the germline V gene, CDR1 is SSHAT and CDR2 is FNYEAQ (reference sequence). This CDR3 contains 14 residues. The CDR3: CASSADRESEEQYF. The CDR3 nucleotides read TGTGCTAGCAGCGCGGACAGGGAGTCGGAGGAGCAGTACTTC.

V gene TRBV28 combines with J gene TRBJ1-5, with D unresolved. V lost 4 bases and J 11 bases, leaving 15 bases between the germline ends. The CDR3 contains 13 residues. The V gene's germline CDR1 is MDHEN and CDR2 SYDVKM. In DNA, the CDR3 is TGTGCCAGCAGTTCCCCTTATTACCCAGCCCAGCATTTT. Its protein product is CASSSPYYPAQHF. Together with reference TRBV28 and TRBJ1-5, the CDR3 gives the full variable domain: DVKVTQSSRYLVKRTGEKVFLECVQDMDHENMFWYRQDPGLGLRLIYFSYDVKMKEKGDIPEGYSVSREKKERFSLILESASTNQTSMYLCASSSPYYPAQHFGDGTRLSIL.

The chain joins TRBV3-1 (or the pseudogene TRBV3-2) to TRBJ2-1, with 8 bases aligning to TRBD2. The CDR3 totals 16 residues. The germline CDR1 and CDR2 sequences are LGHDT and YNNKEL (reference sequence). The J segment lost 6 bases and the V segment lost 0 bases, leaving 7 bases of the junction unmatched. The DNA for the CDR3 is TGTGCCAGCAGCCAAGAAGGGACTAGTGCGTCCAATGAGCAGTTCTTC. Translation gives CASSQEGTSASNEQFF.

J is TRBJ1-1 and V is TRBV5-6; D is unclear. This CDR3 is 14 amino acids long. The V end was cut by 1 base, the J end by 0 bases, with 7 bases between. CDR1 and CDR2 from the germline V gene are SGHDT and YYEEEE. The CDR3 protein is CASSLRQMNTEAFF. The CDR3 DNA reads TGTGCCAGCAGCTTGCGTCAGATGAACACTGAAGCTTTCTTT. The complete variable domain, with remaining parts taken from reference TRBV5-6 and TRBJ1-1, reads DAGVTQSPTHLIKTRGQQVTLRCSPKSGHDTVSWYQQALGQGPQFIFQYYEEEERQRGNFPDRFSGHQFPNYSSELNVNALLLGDSALYLCASSLRQMNTEAFFGQGTRLTVV.

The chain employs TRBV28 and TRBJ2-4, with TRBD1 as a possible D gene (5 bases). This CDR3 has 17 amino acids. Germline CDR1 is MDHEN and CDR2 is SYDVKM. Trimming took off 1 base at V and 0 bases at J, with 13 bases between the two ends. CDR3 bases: TGTGCCAGCAGTTTATTTTGGCAGGGTGGAGCCAAAAACATTCAGTACTTC. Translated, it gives CASSLFWQGGAKNIQYF.

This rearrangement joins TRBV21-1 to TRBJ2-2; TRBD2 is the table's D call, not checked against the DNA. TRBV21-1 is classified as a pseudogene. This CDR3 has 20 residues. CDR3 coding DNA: TGTGCCAGCAGCAAAGTCCTAGCGAACAATTTCAAGACGAACACCGGGGAGCTGTTTTTT. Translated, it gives CASSKVLANNFKTNTGELFF.

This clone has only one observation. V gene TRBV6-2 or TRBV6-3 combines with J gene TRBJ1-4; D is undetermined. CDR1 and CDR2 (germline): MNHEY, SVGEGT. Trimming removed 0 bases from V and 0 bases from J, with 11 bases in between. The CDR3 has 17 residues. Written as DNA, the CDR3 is TGTGCCAGCAGTTACTCGAGGGATGACTCAACTAATGAAAAACTGTTTTTT. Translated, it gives CASSYSRDDSTNEKLFF.

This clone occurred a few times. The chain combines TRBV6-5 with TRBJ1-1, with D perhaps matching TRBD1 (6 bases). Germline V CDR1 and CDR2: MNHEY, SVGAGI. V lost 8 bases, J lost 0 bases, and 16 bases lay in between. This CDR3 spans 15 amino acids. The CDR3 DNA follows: TGTGCCAGCTGGGGGGGGCAGGGGCTGAACACTGAAGCTTTCTTT. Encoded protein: CASWGGQGLNTEAFF.

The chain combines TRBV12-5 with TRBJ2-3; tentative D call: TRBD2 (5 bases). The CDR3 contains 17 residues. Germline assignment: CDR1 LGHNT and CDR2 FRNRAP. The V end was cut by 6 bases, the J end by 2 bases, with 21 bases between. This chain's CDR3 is CASGLVVDSHYTDTQYF. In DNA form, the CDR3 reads TGTGCTAGTGGGCTAGTCGTGGACTCCCACTACACAGATACGCAGTATTTT. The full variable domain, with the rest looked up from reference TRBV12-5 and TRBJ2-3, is DARVTQTPRHKVTEMGQEVTMRCQPILGHNTVFWYRQTMMQGLELLAYFRNRAPLDDSGMPKDRFSAEMPDATLATLKIQPSEPRDSAVYFCASGLVVDSHYTDTQYFGPGTRLTVL.

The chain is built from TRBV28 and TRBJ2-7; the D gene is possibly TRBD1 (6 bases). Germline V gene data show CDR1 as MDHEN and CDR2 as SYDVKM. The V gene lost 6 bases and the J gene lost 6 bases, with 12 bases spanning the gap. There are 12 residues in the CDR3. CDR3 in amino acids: CASSPQGREQYF. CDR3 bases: TGTGCCAGCAGCCCACAGGGACGCGAGCAGTACTTC.

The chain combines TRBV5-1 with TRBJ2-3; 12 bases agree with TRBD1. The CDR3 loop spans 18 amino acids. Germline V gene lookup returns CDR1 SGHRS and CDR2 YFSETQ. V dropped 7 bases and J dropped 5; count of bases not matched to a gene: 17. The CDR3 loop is CASQGTGGERGNGDTQYF. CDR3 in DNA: TGCGCCAGCCAGGGGACAGGGGGCGAAAGAGGGAATGGAGATACGCAGTATTTT.

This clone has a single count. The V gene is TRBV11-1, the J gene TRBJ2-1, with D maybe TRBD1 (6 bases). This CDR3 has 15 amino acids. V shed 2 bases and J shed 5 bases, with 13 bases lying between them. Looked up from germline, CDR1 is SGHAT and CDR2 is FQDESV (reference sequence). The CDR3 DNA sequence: TGTGCCAGCAGCTTAATGGGACACCGAAACAATGAGCAGTTCTTC. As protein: CASSLMGHRNNEQFF.

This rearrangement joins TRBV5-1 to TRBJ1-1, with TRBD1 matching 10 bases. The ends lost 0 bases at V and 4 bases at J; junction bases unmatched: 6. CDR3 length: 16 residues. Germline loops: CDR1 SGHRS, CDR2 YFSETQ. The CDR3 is CASSLGVGTGATEAFF. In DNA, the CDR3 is TGCGCCAGCAGCTTGGGGGTAGGGACAGGGGCCACTGAAGCTTTCTTT.

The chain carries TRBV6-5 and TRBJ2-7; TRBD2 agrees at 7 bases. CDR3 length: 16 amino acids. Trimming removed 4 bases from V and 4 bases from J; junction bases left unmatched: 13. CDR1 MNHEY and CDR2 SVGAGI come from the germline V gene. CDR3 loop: CASSSPGRANHYEQYF. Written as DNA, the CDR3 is TGTGCCAGCAGTTCCCCTGGGAGGGCAAACCATTACGAGCAGTACTTC.

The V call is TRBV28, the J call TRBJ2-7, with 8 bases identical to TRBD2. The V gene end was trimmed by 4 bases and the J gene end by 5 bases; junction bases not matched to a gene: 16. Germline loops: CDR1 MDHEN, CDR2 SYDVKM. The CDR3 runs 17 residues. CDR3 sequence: CASSSSYGTRVVNEQYF. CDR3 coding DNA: TGTGCCAGCAGTTCCAGCTACGGGACTAGAGTCGTCAACGAGCAGTACTTC.

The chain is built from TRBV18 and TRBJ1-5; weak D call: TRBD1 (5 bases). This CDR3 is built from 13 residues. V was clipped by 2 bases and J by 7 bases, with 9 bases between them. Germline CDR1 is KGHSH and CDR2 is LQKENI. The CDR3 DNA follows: TGTGCCAGCTCACCAGCAGGGTGGCAGCCCCAGCATTTT. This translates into CASSPAGWQPQHF.

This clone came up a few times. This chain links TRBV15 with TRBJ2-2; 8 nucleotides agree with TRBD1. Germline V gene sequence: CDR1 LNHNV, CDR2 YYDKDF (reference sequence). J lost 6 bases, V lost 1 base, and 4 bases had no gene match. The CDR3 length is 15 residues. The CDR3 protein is CATSRGTGSAGELFF. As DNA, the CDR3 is TGTGCCACCAGCAGAGGGACAGGGAGCGCCGGGGAGCTGTTTTTT.